The 21 T cell receptor beta chains presented below share a single source sample, sequenced in a study of cytomegalovirus exposure and HLA in healthy donors. The PCR used 60 Vbeta and 13 Jbeta primers. Here immunoSEQ multiplex PCR was the method, and the copy in TCRdb shows in-frame clones only, minus some. This table holds around 300,000 clones, about 75% found once. Sequencing was carried out using PBMCs. These receptors were taken from a female donor in good health and CMV-seronegative.

This chain connects TRBV4-2 to TRBJ2-3; 14 bases line up with TRBD2. Germline CDR1 LGHNA, CDR2 YNFKEQ. V lost 1 base and J lost 1; bases outside the gene matches: 10. The CDR3 contains 20 residues. CDR3 bases: TGTGCCAGCAGCCAAGTCCTAGGACTAGCGGGAGGAGCGGGCACAGATACGCAGTATTTT. The encoded protein is CASSQVLGLAGGAGTDTQYF.

A few counts support this clone. The chain is built from TRBV15 and TRBJ1-5; D is unclear. V lost 5 bases and J lost 0, with 11 bases in between. Germline assignment: CDR1 LNHNV and CDR2 YYDKDF (reference sequence). The CDR3 runs to 15 residues. This CDR3 is CATSPGRLSNQPQHF. The CDR3 bases are TGTGCCACCAGCCCCGGCAGACTTAGCAATCAGCCCCAGCATTTT.

The genes are TRBV7-9 and TRBJ1-5; D unclear. V lost 3 bases and J lost 6, with 9 bases in between. CDR1 and CDR2 from the germline V gene are SEHNR and FQNEAQ (reference sequence). The length of the CDR3 is 13 residues. The CDR3 protein is CASSFAGGQPQHF. DNA for the CDR3: TGTGCCAGCAGCTTTGCTGGCGGTCAGCCCCAGCATTTT.

This clone was detected only a few times. The chain employs TRBV7-8 and TRBJ2-1, with D possibly TRBD1 on 6 matching bases. The CDR3 is 15 amino acids. Germline-derived CDR1 and CDR2 are SGHVS and FQNEAQ. Trimming cost V 5 bases and J 5 bases, with 16 bases left between them. CDR3 loop: CASSPVLQGNNEQFF. DNA for the CDR3: TGTGCCAGCAGCCCAGTGTTGCAGGGGAACAATGAGCAGTTCTTC.

This chain uses TRBV4-2 with TRBJ2-6; a possible D gene is TRBD1 (6 bases). The CDR3 runs to 20 residues. V lost 0 bases to trimming and J lost 0 bases, with 18 bases between them. Germline lookup yields CDR1 LGHNA and CDR2 YNFKEQ. The CDR3 sequence: CASSQDIVDRRASGANVLTF. The CDR3, as DNA: TGTGCCAGCAGCCAAGATATAGTAGACAGGCGAGCCTCTGGGGCCAACGTCCTGACTTTC.

For the CDR3, the DNA is TGTGCCAGCAGCCTCCGGGACTGGGACGAGCAGTACTTC. It codes for CASSLRDWDEQYF. V usage is TRBV11-1 and J usage is TRBJ2-7; D may be TRBD2 (6 bases). V lost 5 bases to trimming and J lost 5 bases, with 13 bases between them. From germline, CDR1 is SGHAT and CDR2 FQDESV (reference sequence). CDR3 length: 13 residues.

The chain uses TRBV10-3 and TRBJ1-1; a possible D gene is TRBD1 (5 bases). From germline, CDR1 is ENHRY and CDR2 SYGVKD. The CDR3 is made up of 16 amino acids. The V end lost 4 bases, the J end lost 1 base, and 16 bases lay between the germline ends. For the CDR3, the DNA is TGTGCCATCAGTGCGTCAGTCATAGGGGCGAACACTGAAGCTTTCTTT. It encodes CAISASVIGANTEAFF.

The rearrangement joins TRBV19 to TRBJ2-1; 8 nucleotides line up with TRBD2. Trimming cost V 6 bases and J 9 bases; bases outside gene matches: 13. The V gene's germline CDR1 is LNHDA and CDR2 SQIVND (reference sequence). The CDR3 has 15 residues. The CDR3 sequence is CASSPRSAGGGEQFF. The CDR3, as DNA: TGTGCCAGTAGCCCGCGGAGCGCGGGAGGCGGTGAGCAGTTCTTC.

The chain employs TRBV19 and TRBJ2-1; unclear D gene. The CDR3 runs 10 residues. Between the trimmed V and J ends, which lost 5 bases and 10 bases, there was a span of 6 bases. Germline CDR1 reads LNHDA; CDR2 reads SQIVND (reference sequence). This chain's CDR3 is CASSGREQFF. The CDR3 DNA sequence: TGTGCCAGTAGTGGCAGGGAGCAGTTCTTC.

The chain is built from TRBV6-5 and TRBJ1-1; D gene ambiguous. The germline gives CDR1 MNHEY, CDR2 SVGAGI. The CDR3 extends over 12 amino acids. V gave up 6 bases and J gave up 1 base, with 6 bases separating them. The CDR3 here is CASRDSNTEAFF. In DNA, the CDR3 is TGTGCCAGCAGGGACTCGAACACTGAAGCTTTCTTT.

This clone was observed a few times. J is TRBJ2-7 and V is TRBV7-2, with D possibly being TRBD1 (5 bases). CDR1 SGHTA and CDR2 FQGNSA come from the germline V gene. The CDR3 is 16 residues long. Trimming took off 5 bases at V and 1 base at J, with 18 bases between the two ends. CDR3 amino acids: CASSLIPGLESYEQYF. In nucleotides, the CDR3 is TGTGCCAGCAGCCTCATCCCAGGGCTCGAATCCTACGAGCAGTACTTC.

The count of this clone is one. The chain links TRBV6-1 to TRBJ2-7; tentatively, D is TRBD2 (6 bases). Germline CDR1 and CDR2: MNHNS and SASEGT. The CDR3 has 15 amino acids. The V end lost 2 bases, the J end lost 4 bases, and 15 bases lay between the germline ends. The CDR3 protein is CASSEFAGRVYEQYF. The CDR3 nucleotides read TGTGCCAGCAGTGAATTTGCGGGGAGAGTATACGAGCAGTACTTC.

The CDR3 sequence: CASSRGGWNQPQHF. The DNA of the CDR3 is TGTGCCAGCAGCCGAGGGGGTTGGAATCAGCCCCAGCATTTT. The J gene is TRBJ1-5, the V gene TRBV7-6; TRBD1 is a possible D gene (6 bases). The germline gives CDR1 SGHVS, CDR2 FNYEAQ. The CDR3 is 14 amino acids. The germline V and J ends were trimmed by 5 bases and 4 bases, with 12 bases remaining between them.

The J gene is TRBJ2-7, the V gene TRBV30, with TRBD1 matching 7 bases. The CDR3 runs to 13 residues. CDR1 is GTSNPN, CDR2 SVGIG, per germline (reference sequence). The V and J ends lost 2 bases and 2 bases, in that order; junction bases with no gene match: 3. CDR3 in DNA: TGTGCCTGGAGTCCCGACAGGGCCTACGAGCAGTACTTC. It is translated as CAWSPDRAYEQYF.

CDR3 nucleotides: TGTGCCAGCAGCGTACTCAGCACAGATACGCAGTATTTT. Amino acid sequence: CASSVLSTDTQYF. The rearrangement uses TRBV9 and TRBJ2-3, with D uncertain. CDR1 and CDR2 from the germline V gene are SGDLS and YYNGEE. The CDR3 is made up of 13 amino acids. The ends were cut back, 1 base at V and 0 bases at J, with 3 bases in the middle.

This rearrangement joins TRBV9 to TRBJ1-3; D remains unclear. The germline CDR1 and CDR2 sequences are SGDLS and YYNGEE. Trimming took off 4 bases at V and 4 bases at J, with 21 bases between the two ends. The CDR3 consists of 17 residues. The DNA of the CDR3 is TGTGCCAGCAGCCTCATGGCGGGGTCTCGTCGCGGAAACACCATATATTTT. Translating gives CASSLMAGSRRGNTIYF.

This chain connects TRBV2 to TRBJ2-7, with a possible D match to TRBD2 (6 bases). The V end lost 5 bases, the J end lost 5 bases, and 16 bases lay between the germline ends. CDR1 SNHLY and CDR2 FYNNEI come from the germline V gene. This CDR3 has 14 residues. CDR3 DNA: TGTGCCAGCAGTCTATCCGGGAGAAACAACGAGCAGTACTTC. The encoded protein is CASSLSGRNNEQYF.

The chain uses TRBV18 and TRBJ1-1; the match to TRBD1 covers 8 bases. Germline CDR1 and CDR2: KGHSH and LQKENI. V was pared by 6 bases and J by 3 bases, with 15 bases of the junction left unmatched. The CDR3 loop spans 17 amino acids. In nucleotides, the CDR3 is TGTGCCAGCTCCCAACGGGACGACAGGGGTGGTTACACTGAAGCTTTCTTT. Its protein is CASSQRDDRGGYTEAFF.

The chain recombines TRBV5-6 with TRBJ1-1; D might be TRBD1 (5 bases). V lost 3 bases and J 4 bases, leaving 16 bases between the germline ends. CDR1 is SGHDT, CDR2 YYEEEE, per germline. CDR3 length: 15 amino acids. The CDR3 sequence: CASSSGSTAITEAFF. CDR3 nucleotides: TGTGCCAGCAGCTCAGGGTCCACTGCCATCACTGAAGCTTTCTTT.

This chain connects TRBV28 to TRBJ2-2; 7 bases are a match to TRBD1. Germline CDR1 and CDR2: MDHEN and SYDVKM. CDR3 length: 13 residues. V was pared by 7 bases and J by 6 bases, with 5 bases of the junction left unmatched. The CDR3 here is CASNQQGSGELFF. DNA for the CDR3: TGTGCCAGCAATCAACAGGGGTCCGGGGAGCTGTTTTTT.

Here the CDR3 reads CASSPGQGAYYEQYF. The CDR3 DNA reads TGTGCCAGCTCACCCGGACAGGGTGCGTACTACGAGCAGTACTTC. The genes are TRBV18 and TRBJ2-7, with 8 bases fitting TRBD1. The CDR3 spans 15 residues. CDR1 is KGHSH and CDR2 is LQKENI in the germline V gene. With V trimmed by 3 bases and J by 3 bases, 7 bases remained unmatched.